The rows below give T cell receptor beta chains drawn from one sample of a study of shared clonotypes between healthy human individuals. Assay: immunoSEQ multiplex PCR; the TCRdb copy retains only in-frame clones and omits some. The sample contains roughly 810,000 clones, around 96% of which appear only once. Material for sequencing was naive CD8+ T cells sorted from blood. These receptors all come from a man aged 25-45 years in good health. Each CDR3 is given with its conserved first and last residue. Each record gives: V gene, D gene, J gene, clone size, CDR3 protein, CDR3 DNA. D genes are given only for firm matches. Clone size appears in some rows only: once, few, many, or a class for an expanded clone.

TRBV7-9	.	TRBJ2-1	.	CASNLREPPYNEQFF	TGTGCCAGCAACTTACGGGAGCCACCCTACAATGAGCAGTTCTTC
TRBV19	TRBD2	TRBJ2-7	once	CASSPIPSGEMNYEQYF	TGTGCCAGTAGTCCTATCCCTAGCGGGGAGATGAACTACGAGCAGTACTTC
TRBV9	.	TRBJ2-3	.	CASSVAVIPDTQYF	TGTGCCAGCAGCGTAGCAGTGATACCAGATACGCAGTATTTT
TRBV7-9	.	TRBJ1-3	.	CASSLNSLSGNTIYF	TGTGCCAGCAGCTTAAATAGCCTCTCTGGAAACACCATATATTTT
TRBV27	.	TRBJ1-4	.	CASSLRQLNEKLFF	TGTGCCAGCAGTTTACGGCAGCTCAATGAAAAACTGTTTTTT
TRBV30	.	TRBJ2-2	.	CAWNRNTGELFF	TGTGCCTGGAACCGTAACACCGGGGAGCTGTTTTTT
TRBV7-9	TRBD2	TRBJ2-3	.	CASSQVREGTDTQYF	TGTGCCAGCAGCCAGGTGCGGGAGGGCACAGATACGCAGTATTTT
TRBV28	TRBD1	TRBJ1-2	.	CASSFRGTGGGYTF	TGTGCCAGCAGTTTCCGGGGGACAGGGGGCGGCTACACCTTC
TRBV7-8	TRBD2	TRBJ2-5	.	CASSSTRRLAGDGETQYF	TGTGCCAGCAGCTCCACCCGTAGACTAGCGGGAGACGGGGAGACCCAGTACTTC
TRBV4-3	TRBD1	TRBJ1-5	.	CASSQEVGTGGLWQPQHF	TGCGCCAGCAGCCAAGAAGTGGGGACAGGGGGGCTGTGGCAGCCCCAGCATTTT
TRBV4-1	.	TRBJ2-2	.	CASSQTIRLRGSGELFF	TGCGCCAGCAGCCAGACAATAAGACTTAGAGGGTCCGGGGAGCTGTTTTTT
TRBV27	TRBD2	TRBJ2-5	.	CASSPLRAGDNLGETQYF	TGTGCCAGCAGTCCGCTTAGGGCGGGAGACAACCTGGGAGAGACCCAGTACTTC
TRBV15	.	TRBJ2-6	once	CATSREGHSGANVLTF	TGTGCCACCAGCAGAGAAGGGCACTCTGGGGCCAACGTCCTGACTTTC
TRBV28	TRBD2	TRBJ2-1	.	CASSQGLAGTSSYNEQFF	TGTGCCAGCAGTCAAGGACTAGCGGGGACAAGCTCCTACAATGAGCAGTTCTTC
TRBV9	.	TRBJ2-1	.	CASSIPRDTDWNEQFF	TGTGCCAGCAGCATCCCCCGGGACACCGATTGGAATGAGCAGTTCTTC
TRBV28	TRBD2	TRBJ2-7	.	CASGLASIYEQYF	TGTGCCAGCGGACTAGCTTCGATCTACGAGCAGTACTTC
TRBV7-8	.	TRBJ1-3	.	CASSSAAAGAYGNTIYF	TGTGCCAGCAGCTCCGCAGCTGCGGGCGCTTATGGAAACACCATATATTTT
TRBV27	.	TRBJ1-4	.	CASSLLNPFATNEKLFF	TGTGCCAGCAGTCTACTCAACCCCTTTGCAACTAATGAAAAACTGTTTTTT
TRBV2	TRBD2	TRBJ2-1	.	CASSRLAGGPWFF	TGTGCCAGCAGCCGACTAGCGGGAGGGCCGTGGTTCTTC
TRBV7-9	TRBD2	TRBJ2-2	.	CASSFSGKGTGELFF	TGTGCCAGCAGCTTCAGCGGGAAGGGCACCGGGGAGCTGTTTTTT
TRBV27	.	TRBJ1-5	.	CGTGLGQPQHF	TGCGGAACAGGGTTGGGTCAGCCCCAGCATTTT
TRBV11-2	TRBD2	TRBJ2-7	.	CASSLNAGGAAYEQYF	TGTGCCAGCAGCTTAAACGCGGGGGGAGCGGCCTACGAGCAGTACTTC
TRBV5-1	.	TRBJ1-2	.	CASSWDLLPKSHGYTF	TGCGCCAGCAGCTGGGACCTACTACCTAAATCGCATGGCTACACCTTC
TRBV10-2	.	TRBJ2-7	.	CASSADRYEQYF	TGCGCCAGCAGTGCGGACAGATACGAGCAGTACTTC
TRBV4-1	.	TRBJ2-2	once	CASSQVPQGYTGELFF	TGCGCCAGCAGCCAAGTTCCACAGGGTTATACCGGGGAGCTGTTTTTT
TRBV10-1	.	TRBJ2-7	.	CASSESPNPYEQYF	TGCGCCAGCAGTGAATCCCCGAACCCCTACGAGCAGTACTTC
TRBV7-8	TRBD2	TRBJ2-1	.	CASSLEIAGVGNEQFF	TGTGCCAGCAGCTTAGAGATAGCGGGAGTAGGAAATGAGCAGTTCTTC
TRBV6-1	.	TRBJ2-3	once	CASSDRSHVTQYF	TGTGCCAGCAGTGACCGTTCCCACGTTACGCAGTATTTT
TRBV7-9	.	TRBJ2-2	.	CASRFGGDTGELFF	TGTGCCAGCAGATTCGGGGGTGACACCGGGGAGCTGTTTTTT
TRBV19	.	TRBJ1-1	.	CASSIAGGSNTEAFF	TGTGCCAGTAGTATAGCGGGGGGCTCGAACACTGAAGCTTTCTTT
TRBV30	TRBD2	TRBJ2-1	once	CAWSPTGLAAYNEQFF	TGTGCCTGGAGTCCCACGGGACTAGCGGCCTACAATGAGCAGTTCTTC
TRBV12-5	.	TRBJ2-7	.	CASGLVGDSYEQYF	TGTGCTAGTGGTTTGGTGGGAGATTCCTACGAGCAGTACTTC